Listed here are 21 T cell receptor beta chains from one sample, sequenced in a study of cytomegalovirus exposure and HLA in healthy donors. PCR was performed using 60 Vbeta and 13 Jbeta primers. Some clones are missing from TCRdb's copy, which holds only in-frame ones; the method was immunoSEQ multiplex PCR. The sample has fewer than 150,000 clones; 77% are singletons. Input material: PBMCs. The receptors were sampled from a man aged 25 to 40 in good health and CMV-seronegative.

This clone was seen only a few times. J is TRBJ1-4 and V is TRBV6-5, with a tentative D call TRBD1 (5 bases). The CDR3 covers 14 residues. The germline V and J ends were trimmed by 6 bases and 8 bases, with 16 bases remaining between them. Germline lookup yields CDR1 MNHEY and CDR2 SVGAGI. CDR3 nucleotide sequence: TGTGCCAGCAGCCGGGACTCCCTCGGAGAAAAACTGTTTTTT. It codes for CASSRDSLGEKLFF.

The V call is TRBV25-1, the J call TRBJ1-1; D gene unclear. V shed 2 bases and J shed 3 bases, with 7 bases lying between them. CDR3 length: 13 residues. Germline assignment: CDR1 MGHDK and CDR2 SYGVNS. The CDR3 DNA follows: TGTGCCAGCAGTGAACAGATCTACACTGAAGCTTTCTTT. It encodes CASSEQIYTEAFF.

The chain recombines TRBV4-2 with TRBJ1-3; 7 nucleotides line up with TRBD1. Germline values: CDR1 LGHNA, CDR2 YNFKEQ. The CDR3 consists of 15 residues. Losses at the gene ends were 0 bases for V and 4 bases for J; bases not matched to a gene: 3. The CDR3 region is CASSQDPRGGNTIYF. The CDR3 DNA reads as TGTGCCAGCAGCCAAGATCCCAGGGGGGGAAACACCATATATTTT.

Here the CDR3 DNA reads TGTGCCAGCTCACCGGCAGGACTAGCGTTTACCTACAATGAGCAGTTCTTC. As protein: CASSPAGLAFTYNEQFF. This chain links TRBV18 with TRBJ2-1; TRBD2 agrees at 9 bases. The germline gives CDR1 KGHSH, CDR2 LQKENI. This CDR3 spans 17 amino acids. J lost 2 bases, V lost 3 bases, and 8 bases had no gene match.

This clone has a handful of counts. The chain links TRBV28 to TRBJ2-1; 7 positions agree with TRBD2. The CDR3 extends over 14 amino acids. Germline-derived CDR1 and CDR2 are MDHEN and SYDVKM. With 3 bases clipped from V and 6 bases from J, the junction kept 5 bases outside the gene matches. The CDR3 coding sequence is TGTGCCAGCAGTTTTGGGTGGGGGGGCAATGAGCAGTTCTTC. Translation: CASSFGWGGNEQFF.

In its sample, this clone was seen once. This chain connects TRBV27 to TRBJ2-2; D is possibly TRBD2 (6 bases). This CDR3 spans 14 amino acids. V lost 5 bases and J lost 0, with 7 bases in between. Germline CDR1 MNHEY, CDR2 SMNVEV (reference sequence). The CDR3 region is CASSIAANTGELFF. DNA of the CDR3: TGTGCCAGCAGTATAGCGGCGAACACCGGGGAGCTGTTTTTT.

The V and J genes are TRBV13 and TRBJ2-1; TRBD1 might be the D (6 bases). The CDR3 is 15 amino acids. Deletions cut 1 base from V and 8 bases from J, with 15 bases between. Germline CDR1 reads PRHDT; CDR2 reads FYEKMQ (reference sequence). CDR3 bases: TGTGCCAGCAGCTTAGCCGGCAGGGGCGAGGATGAGCAGTTCTTC. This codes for CASSLAGRGEDEQFF. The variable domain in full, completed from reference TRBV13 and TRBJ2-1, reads AAGVIQSPRHLIKEKRETATLKCYPIPRHDTVYWYQQGPGQDPQFLISFYEKMQSDKGSIPDRFSAQQFSDYHSELNMSSLELGDSALYFCASSLAGRGEDEQFFGPGTRLTVL.

The CDR3 DNA reads TGTGCCAGCTCCGCGGGGGGCTCCTACAATGAGCAGTTCTTC. Encoded protein: CASSAGGSYNEQFF. J is TRBJ2-1 and V is TRBV28; 8 nucleotides line up with TRBD2. The V gene's germline CDR1 is MDHEN and CDR2 SYDVKM. CDR3 length equals 14 residues. Trimming cost V 8 bases and J 0 bases; bases outside gene matches: 3.

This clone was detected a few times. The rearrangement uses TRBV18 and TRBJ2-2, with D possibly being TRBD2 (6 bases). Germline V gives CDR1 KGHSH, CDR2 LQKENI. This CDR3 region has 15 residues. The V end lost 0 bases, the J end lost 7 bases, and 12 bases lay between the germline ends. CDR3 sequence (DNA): TGTGCCAGCTCACCACCGGGTTACGGGAGCGGGGAGCTGTTTTTT. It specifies CASSPPGYGSGELFF.

CDR3 in amino acids: CASSAGQGIVVGTEAFF. In nucleotides, the CDR3 is TGCGCCAGCAGCGCGGGACAGGGGATAGTGGTTGGCACTGAAGCTTTCTTT. The chain joins TRBV5-1 to TRBJ1-1; TRBD1 agrees at 10 bases. Germline assignment: CDR1 SGHRS and CDR2 YFSETQ. The CDR3 totals 17 residues. Trimming removed 4 bases from V and 4 bases from J; junction bases left unmatched: 13.

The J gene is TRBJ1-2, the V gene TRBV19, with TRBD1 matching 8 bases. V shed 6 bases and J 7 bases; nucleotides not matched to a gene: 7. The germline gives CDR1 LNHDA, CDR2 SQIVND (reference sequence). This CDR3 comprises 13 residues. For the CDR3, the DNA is TGTGCCAGTAGGACAGGGGCAGGGAGTGGCTACACCTTC. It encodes CASRTGAGSGYTF.

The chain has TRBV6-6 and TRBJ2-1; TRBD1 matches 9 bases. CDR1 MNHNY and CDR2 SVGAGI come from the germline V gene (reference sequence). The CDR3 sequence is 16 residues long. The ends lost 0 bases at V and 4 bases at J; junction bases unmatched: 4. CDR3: CASSYSTGGIYNEQFF. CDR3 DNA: TGTGCCAGCAGTTACTCAACAGGGGGCATATACAATGAGCAGTTCTTC.

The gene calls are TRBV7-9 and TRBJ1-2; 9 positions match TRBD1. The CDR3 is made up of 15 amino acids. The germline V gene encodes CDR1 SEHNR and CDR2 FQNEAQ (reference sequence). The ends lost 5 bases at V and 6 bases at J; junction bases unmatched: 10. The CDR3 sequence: CASSQWDRVNDGYTF. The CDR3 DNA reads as TGTGCCAGCAGCCAATGGGACAGGGTGAATGATGGCTACACCTTC.

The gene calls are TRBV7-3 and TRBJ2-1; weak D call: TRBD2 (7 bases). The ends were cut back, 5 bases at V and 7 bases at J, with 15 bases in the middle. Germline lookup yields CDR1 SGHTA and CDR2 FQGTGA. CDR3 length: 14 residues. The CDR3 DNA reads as TGTGCCAGCAGCCCGACGGGGGGCCCAAATGAGCAGTTCTTC. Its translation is CASSPTGGPNEQFF.

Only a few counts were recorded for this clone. The CDR3 sequence: CASSPPGLAVHEQYF. CDR3 nucleotides: TGTGCCAGCTCACCCCCGGGACTAGCGGTCCACGAGCAGTACTTC. The chain joins TRBV18 to TRBJ2-7; TRBD2 aligns across 11 bases. The CDR3 has 15 residues. V trimming: 3 bases; J trimming: 5 bases; junction bases outside the gene matches: 6. CDR1 is KGHSH, CDR2 LQKENI, per germline.

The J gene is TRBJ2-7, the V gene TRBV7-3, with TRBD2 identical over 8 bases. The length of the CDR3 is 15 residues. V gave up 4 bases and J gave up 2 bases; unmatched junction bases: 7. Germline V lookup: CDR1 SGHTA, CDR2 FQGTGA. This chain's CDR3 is CASSWAGGGTYEQYF. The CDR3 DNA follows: TGTGCCAGCAGCTGGGCGGGAGGTGGAACCTACGAGCAGTACTTC.

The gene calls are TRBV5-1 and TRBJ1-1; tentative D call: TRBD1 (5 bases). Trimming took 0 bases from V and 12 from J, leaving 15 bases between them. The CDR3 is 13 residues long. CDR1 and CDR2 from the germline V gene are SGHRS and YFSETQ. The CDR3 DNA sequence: TGCGCCAGCAGCTTGGCCGGCGGGACGGAGACTTTCTTT. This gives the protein CASSLAGGTETFF.

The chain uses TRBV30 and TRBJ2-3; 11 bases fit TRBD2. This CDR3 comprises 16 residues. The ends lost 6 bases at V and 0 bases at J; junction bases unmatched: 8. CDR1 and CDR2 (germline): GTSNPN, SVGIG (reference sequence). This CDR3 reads CACPGTSGPSTDTQYF. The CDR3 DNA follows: TGTGCCTGTCCCGGGACTAGCGGCCCTAGCACAGATACGCAGTATTTT.

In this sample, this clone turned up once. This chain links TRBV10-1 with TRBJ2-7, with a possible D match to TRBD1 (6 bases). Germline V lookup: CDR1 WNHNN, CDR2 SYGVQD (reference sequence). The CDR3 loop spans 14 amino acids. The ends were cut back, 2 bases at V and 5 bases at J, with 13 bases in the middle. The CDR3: CASSEGRGAHEQYF. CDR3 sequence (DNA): TGCGCCAGCAGTGAGGGCAGGGGCGCCCACGAGCAGTACTTC.

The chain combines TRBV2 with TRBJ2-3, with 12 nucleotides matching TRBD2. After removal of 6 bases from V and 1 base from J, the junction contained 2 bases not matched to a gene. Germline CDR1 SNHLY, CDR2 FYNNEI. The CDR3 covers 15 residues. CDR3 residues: CASRWTSGGTDTQYF. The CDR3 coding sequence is TGTGCCAGCAGATGGACTAGCGGGGGCACAGATACGCAGTATTTT.

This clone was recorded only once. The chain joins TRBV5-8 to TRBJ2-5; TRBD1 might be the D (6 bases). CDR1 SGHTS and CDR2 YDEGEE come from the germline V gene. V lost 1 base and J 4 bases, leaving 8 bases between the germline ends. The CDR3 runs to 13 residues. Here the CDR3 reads CASSLRGLETQYF. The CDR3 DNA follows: TGTGCCAGCAGCTTGAGGGGGTTAGAGACCCAGTACTTC.